One TCR beta chain is described in this entry. Its matching antigen is unknown. No neoadjuvant therapy was given to the selected pancreatic ductal adenocarcinoma patients before their surgery. Assay: immunoSEQ multiplex PCR; the TCRdb copy retains only in-frame clones and omits some. This repertoire shows about 97,000 clones, roughly 95% found once; its top ten account for roughly 3%. This sample was taken from a study of T cells in pancreatic ductal adenocarcinoma. Study-wide results and limits: Comparisons of tumor and blood clonality may show falsely lower tumor diversity. No significant tumor-blood clonality difference; means were about 0.11 and 0.072. This surgical cohort overrepresents the minority presenting with early-stage disease.

Germline lookup yields CDR1 MNHNY and CDR2 SVGAGI (reference sequence). The length of the CDR3 is 15 residues. V lost 4 bases to trimming and J lost 3 bases, with 14 bases between them. Sequenced: PBMCs. The chain links TRBV6-6 to TRBJ2-3; D perhaps matches TRBD1 (6 bases). The sequence was obtained from a human donor with pancreatic ductal adenocarcinoma. For the CDR3, the DNA is TGTGCCAGCAGTTTTTCGGGACACCCGACAGATACGCAGTATTTT. Translation: CASSFSGHPTDTQYF.